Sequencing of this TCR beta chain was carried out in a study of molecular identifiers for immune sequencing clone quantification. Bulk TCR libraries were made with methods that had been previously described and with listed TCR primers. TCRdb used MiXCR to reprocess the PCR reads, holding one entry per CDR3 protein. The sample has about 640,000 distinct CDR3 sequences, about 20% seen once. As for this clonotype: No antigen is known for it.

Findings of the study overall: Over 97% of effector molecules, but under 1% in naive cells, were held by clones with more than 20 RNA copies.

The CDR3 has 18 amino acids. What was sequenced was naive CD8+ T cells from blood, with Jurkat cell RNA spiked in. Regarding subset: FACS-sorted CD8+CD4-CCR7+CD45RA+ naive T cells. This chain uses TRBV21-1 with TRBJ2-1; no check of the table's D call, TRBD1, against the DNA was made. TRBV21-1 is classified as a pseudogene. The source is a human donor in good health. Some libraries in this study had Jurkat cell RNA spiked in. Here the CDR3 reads CASSIVDRPSGNLAEQFF. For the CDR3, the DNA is TGTGCCAGCAGCATAGTTGACAGGCCGTCGGGAAACCTGGCCGAGCAGTTCTTC.